The 25 T cell receptor beta chains in this list originate from one sample, sequenced in a study of identical twins. TCRdb itself ran the 5' RACE reads through MiXCR, one entry per CDR3 protein. The data hold around 670,000 distinct CDR3 sequences, with around 5.7% observed a single time. The sample comprised naive T cells sorted from blood. The receptors were gathered from a man in his late teens or twenties in good health.

Here the CDR3 DNA reads TGTGCCAGCAGCAAAGACCCCCACGAAGCTTTCTTT. Its translation is CASSKDPHEAFF. V gene TRBV21-1 combines with J gene TRBJ1-1. TRBV21-1 is shown as a pseudogene. The CDR3 has 12 residues.

This clonotype was counted at least ten times. The V gene is TRBV4-1, the J gene TRBJ1-1, with D hard to call. There are 15 residues in the CDR3. V gave up 4 bases and J gave up 4 bases, with 16 bases separating them. Looked up from germline, CDR1 is MGHRA and CDR2 is YSYEKL. CDR3 residues: CASSPLEGAVTEAFF. CDR3 DNA: TGCGCCAGCAGCCCCTTAGAGGGCGCAGTCACTGAAGCTTTCTTT.

The chain couples TRBV24-1 to TRBJ2-5; D is tentatively TRBD1 or TRBD2 (5 bases each). The V gene lost 6 bases and the J gene lost 2 bases, with 9 bases spanning the gap. Germline V gene lookup returns CDR1 KGHDR and CDR2 SFDVKD. There are 13 residues in the CDR3. CDR3 loop: CATSQGPQETQYF. The CDR3 bases are TGTGCCACCAGTCAGGGACCACAAGAGACCCAGTACTTC.

In its sample, this clonotype was seen a few times. This chain links TRBV13 with TRBJ2-2; D uncertain. The CDR3 loop spans 16 amino acids. The germline V gene has CDR1 PRHDT and CDR2 FYEKMQ (reference sequence). V lost 5 bases to trimming and J lost 1 base, with 14 bases between them. Written as DNA, the CDR3 is TGTGCCAGCAGCCTCGAGACGGCTAAGAACACCGGGGAGCTGTTTTTT. Its translation: CASSLETAKNTGELFF.

This clonotype showed up many times. The rearrangement uses TRBV24-1 and TRBJ1-1; D remains unclear. This CDR3 spans 13 amino acids. Germline V gene data show CDR1 as KGHDR and CDR2 as SFDVKD. Trimming removed 7 bases at V and 8 bases at J, with 16 bases between. Here the CDR3 DNA reads TGTGCCACCAGAGCCAAGGCACATAGCGAAGCTTTCTTT. Its protein product is CATRAKAHSEAFF.

The gene calls are TRBV14 and TRBJ2-2; D may match TRBD1 or TRBD2 (5 bases each). The germline V gene encodes CDR1 SGHDN and CDR2 FVKESK. The CDR3 has 15 amino acids. Trimming pared 6 bases from V and 0 bases from J, leaving 11 bases between. CDR3 bases: TGTGCCAGCAGGGGACGGAGCGCGAACACCGGGGAGCTGTTTTTT. Its translation: CASRGRSANTGELFF.

This clonotype showed up many times. The V call is TRBV12-3 or TRBV12-4, the J call TRBJ2-2, with 7 bases that match TRBD2. The J segment lost 3 bases and the V segment lost 6 bases, leaving 1 base of the junction unmatched. The CDR3 totals 13 residues. The CDR3 nucleotides are TGTGCCAGCAGGGGGGGGTACACCGGGGAGCTGTTTTTT. Translated: CASRGGYTGELFF.

This clonotype has only a few counts. The rearrangement uses TRBV18 and TRBJ2-5; no clear D. V gave up 6 bases and J gave up 1 base, with 9 bases separating them. In germline, CDR1 is KGHSH, CDR2 LQKENI. The CDR3 loop spans 13 amino acids. The chain's CDR3 is CASSSIPQETQYF. The CDR3 nucleotides are TGTGCCAGCTCCTCAATCCCCCAAGAGACCCAGTACTTC.

This clonotype was seen at least ten times. The V gene is TRBV3-1, the J gene TRBJ1-5, with D possibly TRBD1 on 5 matching bases. The V gene's germline CDR1 is LGHDT and CDR2 YNNKEL (reference sequence). This CDR3 is 13 amino acids long. V lost 4 bases and J 9 bases, leaving 13 bases between the germline ends. This CDR3 reads CASSLDRSGPQHF. The CDR3 nucleotides read TGTGCCAGCAGCCTCGACAGATCAGGGCCCCAGCATTTT.

This clonotype turned up a few times. This rearrangement joins TRBV6-1 to TRBJ2-1, with TRBD1 as a possible D gene (7 bases). Germline V lookup: CDR1 MNHNS, CDR2 SASEGT. This CDR3 has 15 amino acids. V lost 6 bases and J 8 bases, leaving 20 bases between the germline ends. The CDR3 DNA reads TGTGCCAGCAGAAACGGGCAGGGGGGAGTCCATGAGCAGTTCTTC. This translates into CASRNGQGGVHEQFF.

This clonotype was recorded at least ten times. The chain uses TRBV20-1 and TRBJ1-1; 8 bases are shared with TRBD1. Germline CDR1 is DFQATT and CDR2 is SNEGSKA (reference sequence). The CDR3 loop spans 11 amino acids. Unmatched junction bases numbered 3, after V lost 6 bases and J lost 6 bases. CDR3 sequence reads: CSAQGDAEAFF. The CDR3, as DNA: TGCAGTGCACAGGGGGACGCTGAAGCTTTCTTT.

At least ten counts were recorded for this clonotype. This chain links TRBV12-3 or TRBV12-4 with TRBJ2-7; D is uncertain. The CDR3 covers 13 residues. V lost 1 base and J 2 bases, leaving 6 bases between the germline ends. This chain's CDR3 is CASSLGVTYEQYV. As DNA, the CDR3 is TGTGCCAGCAGTTTAGGGGTAACCTACGAGCAGTACGTC.

This clonotype was recorded a few times. CDR3 sequence reads: CASSRQSRSGETQYF. CDR3 DNA: TGTGCCAGCAGCCGTCAGAGCCGTTCCGGGGAGACCCAGTACTTC. V and J are TRBV7-9 and TRBJ2-5; no clear D gene. V lost 5 bases, J lost 5 bases, and 18 bases lay in between. Germline values: CDR1 SEHNR, CDR2 FQNEAQ (reference sequence). The CDR3 loop spans 15 amino acids.

DNA for the CDR3: TGTGCCAGCAGTCGGGGGACTAGCGGGGGGAGGAAGCAGTTCTTC. Translating gives CASSRGTSGGRKQFF. This chain links TRBV27 with TRBJ2-1; 15 positions agree with TRBD2. CDR1 is MNHEY and CDR2 is SMNVEV in the germline V gene (reference sequence). The CDR3 has 15 residues. Trimming took 5 bases from V and 11 from J; bases not matched to a gene: 7.

The genes are TRBV5-5 and TRBJ2-2; TRBD2 agrees at 9 bases. The CDR3 spans 15 residues. J was trimmed by 1 base and V by 5 bases; bases with no gene match: 3. Germline V gene sequence: CDR1 SGHKS, CDR2 YYEKEE (reference sequence). The CDR3, as DNA: TGTGCCAGCAGATTGACTAGCGGGAACACCGGGGAGCTGTTTTTT. Encoded protein: CASRLTSGNTGELFF.

This clonotype was counted many times. This chain joins TRBV12-3 or TRBV12-4 and TRBJ2-1; D is perhaps TRBD2 (6 bases). The CDR3 consists of 15 residues. V lost 5 bases and J lost 2, with 13 bases in between. In nucleotides, the CDR3 is TGTGCCAGCAGTGTTGGGACTGGCACCTACAATGAGCAGTTCTTC. Translating it yields CASSVGTGTYNEQFF.

J is TRBJ2-4 and V is TRBV6-1; the D is unclear. Trimming removed 5 bases from V and 0 bases from J, with 11 bases in between. Germline assignment: CDR1 MNHNS and CDR2 SASEGT. The CDR3 runs to 15 residues. CDR3 in DNA: TGTGCCAGCAGTCCCGAAGGTTTAGCCAAAAACATTCAGTACTTC. It specifies CASSPEGLAKNIQYF.

This clonotype was seen many times. The chain employs TRBV20-1 and TRBJ1-2; D remains ambiguous. The CDR3 runs 14 residues. Germline-derived CDR1 and CDR2 are DFQATT and SNEGSKA (reference sequence). Trimming left V 3 bases short and J 4 bases short, with 15 bases between. The CDR3 nucleotides read TGCAGTGCTAGCTCTGGTTGGGGTGGCTATGGCTACACCTTC. Its protein is CSASSGWGGYGYTF.

This clonotype was seen many times. The gene calls are TRBV24-1 and TRBJ2-2, with D possibly being TRBD1 (7 bases). V was shortened by 6 bases and J by 5 bases, with 27 bases between the two germline ends. This CDR3 is built from 19 residues. The V gene's germline CDR1 is KGHDR and CDR2 SFDVKD. The CDR3 spells CATSSPTGLRRDQTGELFF. CDR3 nucleotide sequence: TGTGCCACCAGTTCACCGACAGGGCTTCGGCGGGATCAAACCGGGGAGCTGTTTTTT.

The rearrangement links TRBV20-1 to TRBJ2-1, with TRBD2 identical over 8 bases. V lost 7 bases, J lost 8 bases, and 7 bases stayed unmatched. The length of the CDR3 is 12 residues. The germline V gene has CDR1 DFQATT and CDR2 SNEGSKA (reference sequence). The CDR3 sequence is CSVAGPRDEQFF. The CDR3 DNA reads TGCAGTGTAGCGGGACCCCGGGATGAGCAGTTCTTC.

In its sample, this clonotype was seen many times. The chain has TRBV27 and TRBJ2-7; the D gene is possibly TRBD2 (6 bases). The CDR3 runs to 13 residues. V shed 3 bases and J shed 5 bases, with 11 bases lying between them. The germline gives CDR1 MNHEY, CDR2 SMNVEV (reference sequence). The DNA for the CDR3 is TGTGCCAGCAGTTTTACCGGGAGCAACGAGCAGTACTTC. The encoded protein is CASSFTGSNEQYF.

This clonotype appeared many times. This rearrangement joins TRBV20-1 to TRBJ2-5; D tentatively reads TRBD1 or TRBD2 (6 bases each). Per the germline V gene, CDR1 is DFQATT and CDR2 is SNEGSKA (reference sequence). V lost 6 bases to trimming and J lost 4 bases, with 18 bases between them. The CDR3 covers 14 residues. The chain's CDR3 is CSAPGGGTGETQYF. The CDR3 region has the DNA TGCAGTGCGCCTGGAGGGGGAACAGGAGAGACCCAGTACTTC.

The rearrangement joins TRBV7-8 to TRBJ1-2; unclear D gene. Germline assignment: CDR1 SGHVS and CDR2 FQNEAQ. The CDR3 contains 16 residues. V was trimmed by 4 bases and J by 6 bases, leaving 21 bases between them. The CDR3 here is CASSSEWLGVGDGYTF. The DNA of the CDR3 is TGTGCCAGCAGCTCCGAGTGGTTGGGCGTGGGTGATGGCTACACCTTC.

This clonotype came up a few times. The chain joins TRBV6-2 or TRBV6-3 to TRBJ1-5; TRBD1 aligns across 7 bases. CDR1 and CDR2 (germline): MNHEY, SVGEGT. V was pared by 7 bases and J by 6 bases, with 12 bases of the junction left unmatched. The length of the CDR3 is 15 residues. The CDR3, as DNA: TGTGCCAGCACCCGATCGACAGGGACAAGTCAGCCCCAGCATTTT. This codes for CASTRSTGTSQPQHF.

This clonotype appeared many times. The chain carries TRBV5-1 and TRBJ1-2; 7 nucleotides agree with TRBD1. The germline V gene has CDR1 SGHRS and CDR2 YFSETQ. Losses at the gene ends were 6 bases for V and 2 bases for J; bases not matched to a gene: 4. The CDR3 has 13 residues. The CDR3 sequence: CASKEGANYGYTF. The CDR3, as DNA: TGCGCCAGCAAGGAGGGGGCAAACTATGGCTACACCTTC.